This T cell receptor (beta chain) was retrieved from a study of OX40 agonist ivuxolimab in advanced cancers. Looking at the study overall: Partial responses occurred in Three dose-escalation patients, one with hepatocellular carcinoma and two with cutaneous melanoma. Study-wide points: Averaged across samples, CD8+ T cells carried more expanded clones than CD4+ did. Clonal expansion from baseline to week 6 occurred in both CD4+ and CD8+ T cells.

On this clone: Its specificity is not known.

The V end was cut by 3 bases, the J end by 7 bases, with 10 bases between. CDR1 is SGDLS, CDR2 YYNGEE, per germline. This CDR3 is 12 amino acids long. Measured with immunoSEQ multiplex PCR; TCRdb has only the in-frame clones, and not every one. Here the sample spans about 150,000 clones, roughly 92% being singletons. Patients who had autoimmune disease history or got systemic immunosuppression were left out. The specimen was CD4+ or CD8+ T cells sorted from blood, collected in a trial of the OX40 agonist ivuxolimab. This clonotype was obtained from an adult with an advanced solid tumor such as melanoma, head and neck, liver or kidney cancer. V gene TRBV9 combines with J gene TRBJ1-2; D is unclear. CDR3 sequence: CASSGHASGYTF. The DNA of the CDR3 is TGTGCCAGCAGCGGACATGCTTCTGGCTACACCTTC.